Listed below are T cell receptor beta chains from one sample, sequenced in a study of shared clonotypes between healthy human individuals. Sequencing was performed with immunoSEQ multiplex PCR; in TCRdb, only in-frame clones are kept and a portion is missing. This table has hundreds of thousands of clones, approximately 96% appearing once. The sequenced material came from naive CD8+ T cells sorted from blood. Receptor source: a woman under 40 in good health. The conserved cysteine and the conserved F or W are not part of the CDR3 here. The order of the fields is clone size, D gene, J gene, V gene, CDR3 protein. The D gene is left open where the match is weak. Not every row has a clone size; where given, it reads once, few, many or a size class.

clone size: once; D gene: NA; J gene: TRBJ2-1; V gene: TRBV9; CDR3 protein: ASSVAGPDNEQF
clone size: once; D gene: NA; J gene: TRBJ2-5; V gene: TRBV7-8; CDR3 protein: ASSLGGLETQY
clone size: NA; D gene: NA; J gene: TRBJ2-7; V gene: TRBV7-6; CDR3 protein: ASSPTSGRYEQY
clone size: NA; D gene: NA; J gene: TRBJ2-7; V gene: TRBV5-8; CDR3 protein: AGQEPEQY
clone size: NA; D gene: NA; J gene: TRBJ2-7; V gene: TRBV7-8; CDR3 protein: ASSYQPSYEQY
clone size: NA; D gene: TRBD1; J gene: TRBJ2-5; V gene: TRBV13; CDR3 protein: ASSLGGFAGGTQY
clone size: NA; D gene: TRBD2; J gene: TRBJ2-7; V gene: TRBV27; CDR3 protein: ASSPGTSGSYEQY
clone size: few; D gene: NA; J gene: TRBJ2-7; V gene: TRBV7-8; CDR3 protein: ASSRDDYEQY
clone size: NA; D gene: NA; J gene: TRBJ1-5; V gene: TRBV6-1; CDR3 protein: ASSHRVSNQPQH
clone size: NA; D gene: NA; J gene: TRBJ1-3; V gene: TRBV15; CDR3 protein: ATSRDRGHTIY
clone size: NA; D gene: NA; J gene: TRBJ2-7; V gene: TRBV5-4; CDR3 protein: ASSPGGDYEQY
clone size: NA; D gene: NA; J gene: TRBJ1-4; V gene: TRBV5-4; CDR3 protein: ASSLSGVLGEKLF
clone size: NA; D gene: TRBD2; J gene: TRBJ2-3; V gene: TRBV27; CDR3 protein: ASRIAGAPDTQY
clone size: NA; D gene: TRBD1; J gene: TRBJ1-3; V gene: TRBV15; CDR3 protein: ATSVRTGSGNTIY
clone size: once; D gene: NA; J gene: TRBJ2-1; V gene: TRBV6-8; CDR3 protein: ATVGVPGHNEQF
clone size: once; D gene: NA; J gene: TRBJ2-3; V gene: TRBV6-6; CDR3 protein: ASSYSGRPPLDTQY
clone size: once; D gene: TRBD2; J gene: TRBJ2-2; V gene: TRBV9; CDR3 protein: ASSRRRDYPNTGELF
clone size: NA; D gene: TRBD1; J gene: TRBJ1-2; V gene: TRBV19; CDR3 protein: ASSIDLGQGGPRGYT
clone size: NA; D gene: TRBD1; J gene: TRBJ2-7; V gene: TRBV4-2; CDR3 protein: ASSQETGGSEQY
clone size: NA; D gene: TRBD2; J gene: TRBJ2-1; V gene: TRBV6-5; CDR3 protein: ASSYGLAGDNEQF
clone size: NA; D gene: NA; J gene: TRBJ2-3; V gene: TRBV30; CDR3 protein: AWSNVGDTQY
clone size: NA; D gene: TRBD2; J gene: TRBJ2-7; V gene: TRBV2; CDR3 protein: ASGTSPKEQY
clone size: NA; D gene: NA; J gene: TRBJ2-1; V gene: TRBV6-4; CDR3 protein: ASRPRGHEQF
clone size: NA; D gene: NA; J gene: TRBJ1-5; V gene: TRBV27; CDR3 protein: ASSLGPYSNQPQH
clone size: NA; D gene: NA; J gene: TRBJ2-3; V gene: TRBV5-1; CDR3 protein: ASSLEGSRSDTQY
clone size: NA; D gene: NA; J gene: TRBJ2-7; V gene: TRBV27; CDR3 protein: ASSLRDTTYEQY
clone size: NA; D gene: NA; J gene: TRBJ2-7; V gene: TRBV6-5; CDR3 protein: ASSYSRDTYEQY
clone size: NA; D gene: NA; J gene: TRBJ2-3; V gene: TRBV2; CDR3 protein: ASSEPLQHRPSSTDTQY
clone size: once; D gene: NA; J gene: TRBJ1-1; V gene: TRBV7-9; CDR3 protein: ASSLAQLRGTEAF
clone size: NA; D gene: TRBD1; J gene: TRBJ2-7; V gene: TRBV7-9; CDR3 protein: ASSLGKGQGRSYEQY
clone size: NA; D gene: NA; J gene: TRBJ2-7; V gene: TRBV13; CDR3 protein: ASSLGQGDYEQY
clone size: NA; D gene: NA; J gene: TRBJ2-1; V gene: TRBV5-6; CDR3 protein: ASSLDLRRTMIYNEQF
clone size: NA; D gene: NA; J gene: TRBJ1-4; V gene: TRBV6-1; CDR3 protein: ASSEELEKLF
clone size: NA; D gene: TRBD2; J gene: TRBJ2-1; V gene: TRBV28; CDR3 protein: ASSLLIAGGKDEQF
clone size: NA; D gene: TRBD2; J gene: TRBJ2-5; V gene: TRBV14; CDR3 protein: ASSHWGLAAHQTQY
clone size: NA; D gene: TRBD1; J gene: TRBJ2-7; V gene: TRBV28; CDR3 protein: ASSLGTAYEQY